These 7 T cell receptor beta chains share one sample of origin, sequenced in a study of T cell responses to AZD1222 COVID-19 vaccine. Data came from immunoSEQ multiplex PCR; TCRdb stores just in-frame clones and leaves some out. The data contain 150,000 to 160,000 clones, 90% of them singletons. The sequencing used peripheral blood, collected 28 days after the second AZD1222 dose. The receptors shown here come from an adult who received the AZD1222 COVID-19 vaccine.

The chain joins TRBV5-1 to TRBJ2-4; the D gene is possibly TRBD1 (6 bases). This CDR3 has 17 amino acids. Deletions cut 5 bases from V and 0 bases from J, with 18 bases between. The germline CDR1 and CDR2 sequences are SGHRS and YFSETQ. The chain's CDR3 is CASRSGTGPLAKNIQYF. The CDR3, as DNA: TGCGCCAGCAGGTCCGGAACAGGGCCTCTAGCCAAAAACATTCAGTACTTC.

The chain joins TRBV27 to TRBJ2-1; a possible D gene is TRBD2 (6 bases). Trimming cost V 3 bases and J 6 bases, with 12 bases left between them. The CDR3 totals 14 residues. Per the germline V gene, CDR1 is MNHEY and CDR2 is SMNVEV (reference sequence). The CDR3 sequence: CASSLRGGINEQFF. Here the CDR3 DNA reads TGTGCCAGCAGTTTGCGGGGCGGGATCAATGAGCAGTTCTTC.

In nucleotides, the CDR3 is TGTGCCAGCCATAGACGGGGCAACTATGGCTACACCTTC. Translated: CASHRRGNYGYTF. The V call is TRBV6-5, the J call TRBJ1-2; possibly TRBD1 for D (5 bases). The CDR3 has 13 amino acids. Germline assignment: CDR1 MNHEY and CDR2 SVGAGI. V lost 8 bases and J 2 bases, leaving 12 bases between the germline ends.

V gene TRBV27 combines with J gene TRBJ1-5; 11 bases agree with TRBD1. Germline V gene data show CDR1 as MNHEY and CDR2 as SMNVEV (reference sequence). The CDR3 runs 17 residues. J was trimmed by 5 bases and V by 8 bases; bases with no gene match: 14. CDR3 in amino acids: CASADPRTGGWDQPQHF. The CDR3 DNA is TGTGCCAGCGCCGACCCCCGGACAGGGGGCTGGGATCAGCCCCAGCATTTT.

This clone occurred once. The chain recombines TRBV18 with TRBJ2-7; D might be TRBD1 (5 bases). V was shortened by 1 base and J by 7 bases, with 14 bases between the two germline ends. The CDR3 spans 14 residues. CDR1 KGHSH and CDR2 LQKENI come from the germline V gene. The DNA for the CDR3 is TGTGCCAGCTCACCACGAGGCCAGGGCTATGAGCAGTACTTC. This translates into CASSPRGQGYEQYF.

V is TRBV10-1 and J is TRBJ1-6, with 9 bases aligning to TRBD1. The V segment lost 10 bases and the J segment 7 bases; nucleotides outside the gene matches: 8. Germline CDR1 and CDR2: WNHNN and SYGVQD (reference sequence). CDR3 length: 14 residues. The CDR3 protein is CATSSGTGNSPLHF. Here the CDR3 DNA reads TGCGCCACCAGCTCCGGGACAGGGAATTCACCCCTCCACTTT.

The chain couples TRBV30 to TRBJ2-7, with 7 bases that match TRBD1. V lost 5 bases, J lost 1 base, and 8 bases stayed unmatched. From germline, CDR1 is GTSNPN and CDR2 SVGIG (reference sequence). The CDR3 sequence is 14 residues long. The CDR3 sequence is CAWGAGTASYEQYF. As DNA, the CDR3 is TGTGCCTGGGGCGCCGGGACAGCTTCCTACGAGCAGTACTTC.